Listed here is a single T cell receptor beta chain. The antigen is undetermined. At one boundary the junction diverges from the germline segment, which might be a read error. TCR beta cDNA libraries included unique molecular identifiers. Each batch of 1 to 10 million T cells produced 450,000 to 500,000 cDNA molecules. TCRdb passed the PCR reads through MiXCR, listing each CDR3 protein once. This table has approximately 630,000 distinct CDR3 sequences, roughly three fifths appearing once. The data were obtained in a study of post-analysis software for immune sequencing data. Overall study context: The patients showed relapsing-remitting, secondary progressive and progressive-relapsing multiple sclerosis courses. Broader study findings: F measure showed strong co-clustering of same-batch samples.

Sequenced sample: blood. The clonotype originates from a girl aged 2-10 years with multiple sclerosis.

CDR3 sequence reads: CGASGLAGVGSREQYF. CDR3 nucleotide sequence: TGCGGTGCTAGTGGGCTAGCGGGAGTCGGGTCGCGGGAGCAGTACTTC. The J gene is TRBJ2-4, the V gene TRBV20-1; TRBD2 matches at 10 bases. This CDR3 is built from 16 residues. CDR1 is DFQATT, CDR2 SNEGSKA, per germline (reference sequence).